This T cell receptor (beta chain) was captured in a study of cytomegalovirus exposure and HLA in healthy donors. Whole-study results and caveats: The classifier, whose performance was assessed in both the original and validation cohorts, reportedly diagnosed cytomegalovirus status with high specificity and sensitivity. Subsequent analysis of the approximately 110 validation repertoires found a tendency for first-cohort TCR clusters to co-occur. Some TCR beta chains (roughly 150 of them) were listed as cytomegalovirus-associated.

To note about this clone: Its antigen is not known.

Germline V lookup: CDR1 LGHNA, CDR2 YNFKEQ. The CDR3 is 15 residues long. Trimming took 0 bases from V and 5 from J; bases not matched to a gene: 4. The protocol was immunoSEQ multiplex PCR, while the TCRdb copy is restricted to in-frame clones and leaves out a portion. The table records approximately 280,000 clones, around 85% of them present only once. The sequence was collected from a woman aged 18-35 years in good health and CMV-seronegative. The sample consisted of PBMCs. The V call is TRBV4-2, the J call TRBJ2-5; the match to TRBD2 covers 9 bases. The CDR3 reads CASSQDSGSWETQYF. The CDR3 coding sequence is TGTGCCAGCAGCCAAGATAGCGGGAGTTGGGAGACCCAGTACTTC.